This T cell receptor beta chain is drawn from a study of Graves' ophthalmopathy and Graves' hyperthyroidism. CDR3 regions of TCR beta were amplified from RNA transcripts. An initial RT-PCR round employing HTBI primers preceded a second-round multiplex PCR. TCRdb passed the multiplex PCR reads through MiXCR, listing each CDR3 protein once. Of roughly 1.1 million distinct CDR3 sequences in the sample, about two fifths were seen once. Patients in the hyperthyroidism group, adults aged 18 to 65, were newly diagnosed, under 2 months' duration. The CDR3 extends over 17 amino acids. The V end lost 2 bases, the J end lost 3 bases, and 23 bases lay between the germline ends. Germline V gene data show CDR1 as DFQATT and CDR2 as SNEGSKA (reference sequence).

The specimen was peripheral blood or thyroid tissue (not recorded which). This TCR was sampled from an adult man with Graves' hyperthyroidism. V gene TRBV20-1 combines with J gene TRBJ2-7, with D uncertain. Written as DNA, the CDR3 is TGCAGTGCTAGACCCGTCACCATAGGGTCCCCTAACTACGAGCAGTACTTC. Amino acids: CSARPVTIGSPNYEQYF.